Listed below are T cell receptor beta chains from one sample, sequenced in a study of blood T cells in healthy people across ages. Each CDR3 protein gets one entry after TCRdb re-called the 5' RACE reads with MiXCR. The table shows 910,000 or so distinct CDR3 sequences, with roughly 51% occurring only once. The sample comprised blood. These receptors originate from a woman aged 60 to 75 in good health. Each CDR3 is given with its conserved first and last residue. A D gene is named only where the DNA matches it firmly. The size of a clone is reported for some rows only, either as once, few or many, or as a class for expanded clones.

few	TRBV29-1	TRBJ1-1	-	CSVTLGMVENTEAFF	TGCAGCGTTACACTGGGGATGGTGGAGAACACTGAAGCTTTCTTT
many	TRBV12-3/TRBV12-4	TRBJ2-1	-	CASSPGTNEQFF	TGTGCCAGCAGTCCCGGAACCAATGAGCAGTTCTTC
few	TRBV7-2	TRBJ2-1	-	CASSKAGQIPYNEQFF	TGTGCCAGCAGTAAAGCAGGGCAGATCCCCTACAATGAGCAGTTCTTC
-	TRBV5-6	TRBJ2-7	TRBD2	CASSHSGRYEQYF	TGTGCCAGCAGCCATAGCGGGAGATACGAGCAGTACTTC
-	TRBV7-2	TRBJ2-7	TRBD2	CASSYRTSGRAGSYEQYF	TGTGCCAGCAGCTATAGGACTAGCGGGAGGGCCGGGTCCTACGAGCAGTACTTC
few	TRBV2	TRBJ2-3	TRBD2	CASSWGGLATQIPQYF	TGTGCCAGCAGTTGGGGAGGGCTAGCGACACAGATACCGCAGTATTTT
few	TRBV7-2	TRBJ1-4	TRBD1	CASSYGQGAGVKLFF	TGTGCCAGCAGCTATGGACAGGGGGCAGGGGTAAAACTGTTTTTT
-	TRBV20-1	TRBJ2-5	TRBD1	CSASDRGRERWIETQYF	TGCAGTGCTAGCGACAGGGGGCGAGAGAGGTGGATAGAGACCCAGTACTTC
few	TRBV10-3	TRBJ2-3	-	CAISETADTQYF	TGTGCCATCAGTGAGACCGCAGATACGCAGTATTTT
-	TRBV7-8	TRBJ2-3	-	CASSHGRVLDTQYF	TGTGCCAGCAGCCATGGACGAGTATTAGATACGCAGTATTTT
-	TRBV27	TRBJ1-2	TRBD1	CASSVRTGVYGYTF	TGTGCCAGCAGTGTAAGGACAGGGGTGTATGGCTACACCTTC
-	TRBV9	TRBJ2-5	-	CASSVGTGSGGETQYF	TGTGCCAGCAGCGTCGGCACAGGGTCGGGTGGAGAGACCCAGTACTTC
few	TRBV2	TRBJ2-7	-	CASSEDRQSSHEQYF	TGTGCCAGCAGTGAGGACAGACAGTCTTCTCACGAGCAGTACTTC
few	TRBV5-1	TRBJ2-3	-	CASSLEGLGTDTQYF	TGCGCCAGCAGCTTGGAAGGGTTGGGCACAGATACGCAGTATTTT
few	TRBV6-5	TRBJ1-2	-	CASSRPRGADGYTF	TGTGCCAGCAGTCGACCCAGGGGTGCGGATGGCTACACCTTC
-	TRBV7-2	TRBJ2-1	TRBD1	CVSRAGQGGYNEQFF	TGTGTCAGCAGGGCAGGACAGGGAGGTTACAATGAGCAGTTCTTC
-	TRBV2	TRBJ2-4	-	CASSKVEILAKNIQYF	TGTGCCAGCAGCAAAGTGGAGATCTTAGCCAAAAACATTCAGTACTTC
-	TRBV3-1	TRBJ2-1	TRBD2	CASSQSSGSMVGEQFF	TGTGCCAGCAGCCAATCTAGCGGGAGTATGGTTGGTGAGCAGTTCTTC
-	TRBV3-1	TRBJ2-2	-	CASSTTGELFF	TGTGCCAGCAGCACAACCGGGGAGCTGTTTTTT
few	TRBV5-6	TRBJ1-2	-	CASSSNHRVGYGYTF	TGTGCCAGCAGCTCAAACCACAGGGTTGGATATGGCTACACCTTC
few	TRBV29-1	TRBJ2-7	-	CSAYPAGSYEQYF	TGCAGCGCTTATCCAGCAGGTTCTTACGAGCAGTACTTC
-	TRBV7-9	TRBJ2-5	-	CASNLNGGETQYF	TGTGCCAGCAACTTAAACGGGGGAGAGACCCAGTACTTC
-	TRBV4-1	TRBJ2-1	-	CASSQVHRDSLVQYNEQFF	TGCGCCAGCAGCCAAGTACACAGGGATTCATTAGTACAATACAATGAGCAGTTCTTC